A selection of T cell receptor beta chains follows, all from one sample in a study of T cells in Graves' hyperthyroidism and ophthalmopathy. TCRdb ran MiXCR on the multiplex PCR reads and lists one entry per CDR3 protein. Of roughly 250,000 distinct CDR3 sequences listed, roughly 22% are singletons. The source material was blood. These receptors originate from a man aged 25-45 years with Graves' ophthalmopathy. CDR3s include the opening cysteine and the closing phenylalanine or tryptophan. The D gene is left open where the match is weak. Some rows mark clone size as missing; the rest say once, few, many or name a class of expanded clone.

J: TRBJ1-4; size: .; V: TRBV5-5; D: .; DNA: TGTGCCAGCAGCTTGGCCTCTAATGAAAAACTGTTTTTT; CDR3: CASSLASNEKLFF
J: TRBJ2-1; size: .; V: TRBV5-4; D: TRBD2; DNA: TGTGCCAGCAGTCCGGGAGGGACTAGCGGGAGGGTTCTGGATGAGCAGTTCTTC; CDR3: CASSPGGTSGRVLDEQFF
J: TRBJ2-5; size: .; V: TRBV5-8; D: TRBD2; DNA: TGTGCCAGCAGCCCTAATATCGGGAGGCGGAGTGAGACCCAGTACTTC; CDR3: CASSPNIGRRSETQYF
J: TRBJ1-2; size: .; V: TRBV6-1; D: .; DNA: TGTGCCAGCAGTGAAGCCCACCGCAGACCCTATGTCTACACCTTC; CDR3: CASSEAHRRPYVYTF
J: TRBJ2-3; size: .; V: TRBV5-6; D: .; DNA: TGTGCCAGCAGCTTGAATCGTCTGATTGATACGCAGTATTTT; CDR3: CASSLNRLIDTQYF
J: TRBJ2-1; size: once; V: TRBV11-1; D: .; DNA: TGTGCCAGCAGTTTACAGGGCAGCTCCTGCAATGAGCAGTTCTTC; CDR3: CASSLQGSSCNEQFF
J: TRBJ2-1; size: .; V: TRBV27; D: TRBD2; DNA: TGTGCCAGCAGTTTACTAGCGGGAGGGCCGATGGGGTTCTACAATGAGCAGTTCTTC; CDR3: CASSLLAGGPMGFYNEQFF
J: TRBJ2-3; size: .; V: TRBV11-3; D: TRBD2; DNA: TGTGCCAGCAGCTTATGGCTAGCGGGAGTCGCAGATACGCAGTATTTT; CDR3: CASSLWLAGVADTQYF
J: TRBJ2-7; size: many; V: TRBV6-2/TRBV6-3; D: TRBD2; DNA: TGTGCCAGCAGTTACCGCGCTCGGGGGGTTACCTACGAGCAGTACTTC; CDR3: CASSYRARGVTYEQYF
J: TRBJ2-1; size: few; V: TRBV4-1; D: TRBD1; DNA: TGCGCCAGCAGCCAGGACAGGGTCGCCTACAATGAGCAGTTCTTC; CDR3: CASSQDRVAYNEQFF
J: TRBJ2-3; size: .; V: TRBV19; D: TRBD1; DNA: TGTGCCAGTAGTAGGGACAGGTCACGCACAGATACGCAGTATTTT; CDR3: CASSRDRSRTDTQYF
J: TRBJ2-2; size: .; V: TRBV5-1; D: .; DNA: TGCGCCAGCAGCTTGGTATGGGAAGGCACCGGGGAGCTGTTTTTT; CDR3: CASSLVWEGTGELFF
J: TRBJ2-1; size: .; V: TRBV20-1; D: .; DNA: TGCAGTGCCAGTCGGAAGACGGGGACCGCCCACGAGCAGTTCTTC; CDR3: CSASRKTGTAHEQFF
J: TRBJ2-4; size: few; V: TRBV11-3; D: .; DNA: TGTGCCAGCAGCCGCCTCGACTCTGACTCGACGAACATTCAGTACTTC; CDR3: CASSRLDSDSTNIQYF
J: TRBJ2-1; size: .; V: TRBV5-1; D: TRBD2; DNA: TGCGCCAGCAGCTTGGAAGAAAGGGGGCAAACAGGGACTAGCGTAAACAATGAGCAGTTCTTC; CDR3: CASSLEERGQTGTSVNNEQFF
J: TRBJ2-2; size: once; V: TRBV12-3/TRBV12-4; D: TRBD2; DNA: TGTGCCAGCAGGAGCGGGAGGGCCGGGGAGCTGTTTTTT; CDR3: CASRSGRAGELFF
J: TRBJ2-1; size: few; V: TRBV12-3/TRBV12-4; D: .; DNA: TGTGCCAGCAGTTTAGCCTTAAATGAGCAGTTCTTC; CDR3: CASSLALNEQFF
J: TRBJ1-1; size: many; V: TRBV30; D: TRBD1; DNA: TGTGCCTGGAAGAAAGGACAGGCGGATGAAGCTTTCTTT; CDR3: CAWKKGQADEAFF
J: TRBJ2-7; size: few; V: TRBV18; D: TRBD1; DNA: TGTGCCAGCTCACCAAGGACAGGGGGCGTCGACGAGCAGTACTTC; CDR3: CASSPRTGGVDEQYF
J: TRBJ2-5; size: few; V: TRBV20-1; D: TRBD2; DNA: TGCAGTGCTACACGTGGGACTAGCGGGAGGGAGACCCAGTACTTC; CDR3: CSATRGTSGRETQYF
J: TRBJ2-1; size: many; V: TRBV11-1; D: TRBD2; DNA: TGTGCCATCTCCGGGACTAGCGGACAAAGCTCCTACAATGAGCAGTTCTTC; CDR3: CAISGTSGQSSYNEQFF
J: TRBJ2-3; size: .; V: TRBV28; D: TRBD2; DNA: TGTGCCAGCAGTTCTCAACTAGCGAGTGGCACAGATACGCAGTATTTT; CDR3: CASSSQLASGTDTQYF
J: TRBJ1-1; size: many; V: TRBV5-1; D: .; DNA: TGCGCCAGCAGCTTGGAAAGACCGGGACAATACACTGAAGCTTTCTTT; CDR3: CASSLERPGQYTEAFF
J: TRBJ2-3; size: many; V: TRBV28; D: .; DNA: TGTGCCAGCAGTTTACCCCCTGATACGCAGTATTTT; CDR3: CASSLPPDTQYF
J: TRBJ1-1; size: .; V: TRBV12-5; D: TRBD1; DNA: TGTGCTAGTGGCCCTCCGACAGGGGTGAACACTGAAGCTTTCTTT; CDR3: CASGPPTGVNTEAFF
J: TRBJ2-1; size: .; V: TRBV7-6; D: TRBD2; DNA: TGTGCCAGCAGCTTACAGAGACTAGCGGCTTACAATGAGCAGTTCTTC; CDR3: CASSLQRLAAYNEQFF
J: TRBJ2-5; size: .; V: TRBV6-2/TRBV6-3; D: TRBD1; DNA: TGTGCCAGCAGTTACGACAGGGGGTCACAAGAGACCCAGTACTTC; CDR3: CASSYDRGSQETQYF
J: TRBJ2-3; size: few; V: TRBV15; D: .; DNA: TGTGCCACCAGCAGACTAAGCGGCCCCCTGGGAGATACGCAGTATTTT; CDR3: CATSRLSGPLGDTQYF
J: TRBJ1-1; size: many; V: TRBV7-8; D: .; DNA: TGTGCCAGCAGCTTGGTGCAGGGCCCAAGGACTGAAGCTTTCTTT; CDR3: CASSLVQGPRTEAFF